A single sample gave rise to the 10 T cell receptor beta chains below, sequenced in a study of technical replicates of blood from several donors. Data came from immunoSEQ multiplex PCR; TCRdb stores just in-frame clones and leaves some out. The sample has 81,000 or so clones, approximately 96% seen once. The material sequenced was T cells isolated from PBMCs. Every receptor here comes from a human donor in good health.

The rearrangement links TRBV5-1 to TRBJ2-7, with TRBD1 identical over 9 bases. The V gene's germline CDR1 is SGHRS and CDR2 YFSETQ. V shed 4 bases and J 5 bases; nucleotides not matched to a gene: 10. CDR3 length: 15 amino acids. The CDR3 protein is CASSPYRGPGDEQYF. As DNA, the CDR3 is TGCGCCAGCAGCCCCTACAGGGGGCCCGGGGACGAGCAGTACTTC.

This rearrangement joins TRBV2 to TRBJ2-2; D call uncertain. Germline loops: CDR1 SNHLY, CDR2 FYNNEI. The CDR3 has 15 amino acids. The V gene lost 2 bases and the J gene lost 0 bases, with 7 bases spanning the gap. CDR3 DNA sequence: TGTGCCAGCAGTGAATTTTCGGCGAACACCGGGGAGCTGTTTTTT. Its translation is CASSEFSANTGELFF. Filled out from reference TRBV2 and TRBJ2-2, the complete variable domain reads EPEVTQTPSHQVTQMGQEVILRCVPISNHLYFYWYRQILGQKVEFLVSFYNNEISEKSEIFDDQFSVERPDGSNFTLKIRSTKLEDSAMYFCASSEFSANTGELFFGEGSRLTVL.

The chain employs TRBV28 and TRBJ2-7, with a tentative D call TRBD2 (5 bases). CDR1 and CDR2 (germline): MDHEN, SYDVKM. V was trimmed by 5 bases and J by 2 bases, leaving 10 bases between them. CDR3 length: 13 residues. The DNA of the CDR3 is TGTGCCAGCAGTGAGCGGCCTACCTACGAGCAGTACTTC. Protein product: CASSERPTYEQYF.

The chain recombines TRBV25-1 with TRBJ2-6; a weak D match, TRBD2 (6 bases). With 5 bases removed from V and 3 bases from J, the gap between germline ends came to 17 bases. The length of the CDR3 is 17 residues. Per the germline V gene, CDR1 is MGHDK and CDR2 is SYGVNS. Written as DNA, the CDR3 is TGTGCCAGCAGTCCGGCTGGAGGGTCTCGTGGGGCCAACGTCCTGACTTTC. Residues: CASSPAGGSRGANVLTF. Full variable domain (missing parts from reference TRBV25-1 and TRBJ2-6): EADIYQTPRYLVIGTGKKITLECSQTMGHDKMYWYQQDPGMELHLIHYSYGVNSTEKGDLSSESTVSRIRTEHFPLTLESARPSHTSQYLCASSPAGGSRGANVLTFGAGSRLTVL.

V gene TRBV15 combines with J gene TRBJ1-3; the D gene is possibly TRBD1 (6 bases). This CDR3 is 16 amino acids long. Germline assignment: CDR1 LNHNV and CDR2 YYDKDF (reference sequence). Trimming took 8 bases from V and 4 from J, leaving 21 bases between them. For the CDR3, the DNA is TGTGCCACCTCAAGGGCTGGGGGGGGGCGAGGAAACACCATATATTTT. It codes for CATSRAGGGRGNTIYF. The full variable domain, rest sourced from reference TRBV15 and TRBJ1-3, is DAMVIQNPRYQVTQFGKPVTLSCSQTLNHNVMYWYQQKSSQAPKLLFHYYDKDFNNEADTPDNFQSRRPNTSFCFLDIRSPGLGDTAMYLCATSRAGGGRGNTIYFGEGSWLTVV.

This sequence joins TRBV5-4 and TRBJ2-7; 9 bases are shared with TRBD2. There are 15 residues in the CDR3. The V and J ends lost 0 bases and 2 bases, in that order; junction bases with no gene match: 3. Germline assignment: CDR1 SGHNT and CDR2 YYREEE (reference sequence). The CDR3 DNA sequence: TGTGCCAGCAGCTTGGGACTAGCGGAGGCCTACGAGCAGTACTTC. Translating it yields CASSLGLAEAYEQYF.

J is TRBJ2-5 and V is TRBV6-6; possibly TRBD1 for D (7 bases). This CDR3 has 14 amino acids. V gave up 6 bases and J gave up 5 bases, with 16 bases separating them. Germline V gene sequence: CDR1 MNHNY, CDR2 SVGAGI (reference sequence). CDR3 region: CASRRQGGGETQYF. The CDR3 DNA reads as TGTGCCAGCAGAAGACAGGGAGGAGGGGAGACCCAGTACTTC.

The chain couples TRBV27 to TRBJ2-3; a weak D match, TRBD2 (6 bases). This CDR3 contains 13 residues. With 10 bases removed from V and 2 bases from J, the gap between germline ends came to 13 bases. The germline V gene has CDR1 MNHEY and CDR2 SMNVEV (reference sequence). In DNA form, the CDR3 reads TGTGCCACTAGTCTAGCGCTCACAGATACGCAGTATTTT. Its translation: CATSLALTDTQYF.

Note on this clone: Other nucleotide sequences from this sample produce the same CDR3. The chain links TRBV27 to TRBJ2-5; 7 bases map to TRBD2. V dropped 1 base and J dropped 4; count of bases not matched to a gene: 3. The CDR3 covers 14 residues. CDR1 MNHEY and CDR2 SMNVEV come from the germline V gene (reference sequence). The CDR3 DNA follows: TGTGCCAGCAGTTTATTGGGGAGGGGAGAGACCCAGTACTTC. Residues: CASSLLGRGETQYF.

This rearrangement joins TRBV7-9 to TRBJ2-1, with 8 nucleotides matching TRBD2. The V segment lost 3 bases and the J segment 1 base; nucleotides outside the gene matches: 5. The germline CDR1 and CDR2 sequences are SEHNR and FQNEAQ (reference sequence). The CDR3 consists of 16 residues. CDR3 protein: CASSLGRGDSYNEQFF. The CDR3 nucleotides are TGTGCCAGCAGCTTGGGGCGGGGGGATTCCTACAATGAGCAGTTCTTC.